Below are 5 T cell receptor beta chains sequenced from a single sample in a study of cytomegalovirus exposure and HLA in healthy donors. PCR amplification relied on 60 Vbeta primers (plus 13 Jbeta primers). Sequencing used immunoSEQ multiplex PCR; TCRdb keeps in-frame clones, though not all of them. The repertoire has over 150,000 clones, 65% to 80% of them found once; the top ten carry 2.1%. Source material: PBMCs. Receptor source: a middle-aged man in good health and CMV-seronegative.

The chain carries TRBV30 and TRBJ2-7; D is unclear. V gave up 0 bases and J gave up 4 bases, with 4 bases separating them. Germline values: CDR1 GTSNPN, CDR2 SVGIG (reference sequence). The CDR3 is made up of 11 amino acids. This chain's CDR3 is CAWSVAYEQYF. CDR3 sequence (DNA): TGTGCCTGGAGTGTAGCGTACGAGCAGTACTTC.

CDR3 in DNA: TGTGCCAGCAGTTTCGGCAGGGGTTCACCCCTCCACTTT. Its protein is CASSFGRGSPLHF. The chain couples TRBV27 to TRBJ1-6; the D gene is possibly TRBD1 (6 bases). Germline assignment: CDR1 MNHEY and CDR2 SMNVEV (reference sequence). The CDR3 contains 13 residues. The V end lost 3 bases, the J end lost 9 bases, and 9 bases lay between the germline ends.

This chain connects TRBV6-4 to TRBJ1-1; D is perhaps TRBD1 (5 bases). The CDR3 has 17 amino acids. Germline-derived CDR1 and CDR2 are MRHNA and SNTAGT. V was cut by 1 base and J by 3 bases, with 18 bases left in between. This CDR3 reads CASSDFDSFRWDTEAFF. In nucleotides, the CDR3 is TGTGCCAGCAGTGACTTTGACAGCTTCAGGTGGGACACTGAAGCTTTCTTT.

The V call is TRBV27, the J call TRBJ1-2; D gene ambiguous. The CDR3 covers 11 residues. The V gene lost 5 bases and the J gene lost 5 bases, with 6 bases spanning the gap. Germline CDR1 and CDR2: MNHEY and SMNVEV (reference sequence). DNA of the CDR3: TGTGCCAGCAGTGGAGGATATGGCTACACCTTC. This gives the protein CASSGGYGYTF.

This chain uses TRBV5-1 with TRBJ2-1; 13 nucleotides match TRBD2. CDR3 length equals 15 residues. The germline CDR1 and CDR2 sequences are SGHRS and YFSETQ. Trimming cost V 3 bases and J 5 bases; bases outside gene matches: 2. For the CDR3, the DNA is TGCGCCAGCAGCTGGACTAGCGGGAGTAACAATGAGCAGTTCTTC. This encodes CASSWTSGSNNEQFF.